Listed below are T cell receptor beta chains from one sample, sequenced in a study of CD8 T cells in Susac syndrome. A single record per CDR3 protein comes from TCRdb applying MiXCR to the immunoSEQ multiplex PCR reads. The top ten clones hold 0.12% of a sample with under 550,000 distinct CDR3 sequences, more than 80% of them seen once. The sequenced sample was CD8+ T cells from PBMCs. The receptors were gathered from a human donor with multiple sclerosis. Each CDR3 is given with its conserved first and last residue. A D gene is named only where the DNA matches it firmly. Clone sizes are given selectively: once, few, many, or a class where the clone is expanded.

size: once; V: TRBV27; J: TRBJ1-6; D: NA; DNA: TGTGCCAGCAGTTTAGCGGGACCTACTTCACCCCTCCACTTT; CDR3: CASSLAGPTSPLHF
size: NA; V: TRBV29-1; J: TRBJ2-2; D: NA; DNA: TGCAGCGTTGAAGGTCAGGGGGGGAACACCGGGGAGCTGTTTTTT; CDR3: CSVEGQGGNTGELFF
size: NA; V: TRBV20-1; J: TRBJ1-1; D: TRBD1; DNA: TGCAGTGCTAGTTCAACCAGGGGGGACACTGAAGCTTTCTTT; CDR3: CSASSTRGDTEAFF
size: NA; V: TRBV4-1; J: TRBJ2-1; D: NA; DNA: TGCGCCAGCAGCCAAGGCTATGGCGCCGAGCAGTTCTTC; CDR3: CASSQGYGAEQFF
size: NA; V: TRBV12-3/TRBV12-4; J: TRBJ2-2; D: NA; DNA: TGTGCCAGCACCCCTGCCCAAATTGGGGCCGGGGAGCTGTTTTTT; CDR3: CASTPAQIGAGELFF
size: NA; V: TRBV28; J: TRBJ1-1; D: TRBD1; DNA: TGTGCCAGCAGTTCCCCTGGGGACAGGGGCACTGAAGCTTTCTTT; CDR3: CASSSPGDRGTEAFF
size: NA; V: TRBV29-1; J: TRBJ2-5; D: NA; DNA: TGCAGCGTGGCGGGTGAGATAGAGACCCAGTACTTC; CDR3: CSVAGEIETQYF
size: NA; V: TRBV2; J: TRBJ2-6; D: NA; DNA: TGTGCCAGCATAGGGGATGGCTCTGGGGCCAACGTCCTGACTTTC; CDR3: CASIGDGSGANVLTF
size: NA; V: TRBV5-4; J: TRBJ1-3; D: NA; DNA: TGTGCCAGCGGGTTGCTTGGAAACACCATATATTTT; CDR3: CASGLLGNTIYF
size: once; V: TRBV11-2; J: TRBJ2-3; D: NA; DNA: TGTGCCAGCAGCTTAGATCAGGGTTGGGGGACAGATACGCAGTATTTT; CDR3: CASSLDQGWGTDTQYF
size: NA; V: TRBV3-1; J: TRBJ2-7; D: TRBD1; DNA: TGTGCCAGCAGCCATATGGACAGGGGGCTCTACGAGCAGTACTTC; CDR3: CASSHMDRGLYEQYF
size: NA; V: TRBV19; J: TRBJ2-7; D: NA; DNA: TGTGCCAGTATGGATGCTACCTACGAGCAGTACTTC; CDR3: CASMDATYEQYF
size: NA; V: TRBV7-2; J: TRBJ2-7; D: TRBD1; DNA: TGTGCCAGCAGCTTGTGGACAGGGACCTCCTACGAGCAGTACTTC; CDR3: CASSLWTGTSYEQYF
size: NA; V: TRBV24-1; J: TRBJ2-6; D: NA; DNA: TGTGCCACCAGTGATTCCTCGGACAGCTCTGGGGCCAACGTCCTGACTTTC; CDR3: CATSDSSDSSGANVLTF
size: NA; V: TRBV3-1; J: TRBJ1-2; D: NA; DNA: TGTGCCAGCAGCCAAGTTCAGGACGTGTACTTCTATGGCTACACCTTC; CDR3: CASSQVQDVYFYGYTF
size: NA; V: TRBV15; J: TRBJ1-5; D: NA; DNA: TGTGCCACCAGCCCCGACAAATTAGGAACCTATCAGCCCCAGCATTTT; CDR3: CATSPDKLGTYQPQHF
size: NA; V: TRBV4-1; J: TRBJ2-1; D: NA; DNA: TGCGCCAGCAGCCAAGGGCAGACGGCCGGGCGAGAGCAGTTCTTC; CDR3: CASSQGQTAGREQFF
size: few; V: TRBV25-1; J: TRBJ2-7; D: NA; DNA: TGTGCCAGCACGGGGACGGAGCACTACGAGCAGTACTTC; CDR3: CASTGTEHYEQYF
size: NA; V: TRBV3-1; J: TRBJ2-7; D: TRBD1; DNA: TGTGCCAGCAGCCTTACAGGGGCCGCCTACGAGCAGTACTTC; CDR3: CASSLTGAAYEQYF
size: NA; V: TRBV19; J: TRBJ1-2; D: TRBD1; DNA: TGTGCCAGTAGTGGCGAGCCTCTTCGGACAGGGGGTGACGGCTACACCTTC; CDR3: CASSGEPLRTGGDGYTF
size: NA; V: TRBV5-1; J: TRBJ1-2; D: NA; DNA: TGCGCCAGCAGCGCGGGGGGCGCCGCTAGCTACACCTTC; CDR3: CASSAGGAASYTF
size: once; V: TRBV3-1; J: TRBJ2-1; D: NA; DNA: TGTGCCAGCAGCCATGACAGCTCCTACAATGAGCAGTTCTTC; CDR3: CASSHDSSYNEQFF
size: NA; V: TRBV27; J: TRBJ2-2; D: TRBD1; DNA: TGTGCCAGCACCGGGACAGGGGGCTTCACCGGGGAGCTGTTTTTT; CDR3: CASTGTGGFTGELFF
size: NA; V: TRBV27; J: TRBJ1-1; D: NA; DNA: TGTGCCAGCAGTTTATATTGGGGGAGCTGGGGCACTGAAGCTTTCTTT; CDR3: CASSLYWGSWGTEAFF
size: NA; V: TRBV3-1; J: TRBJ1-2; D: TRBD1; DNA: TGTGCCAGCAGCCCCGGACAGGGTCTCGATTTCTTCTATGGCTACACCTTC; CDR3: CASSPGQGLDFFYGYTF
size: NA; V: TRBV4-1; J: TRBJ1-1; D: NA; DNA: TGCGCCAGCAGCCAAGAGGACGGGATTGAAGCTTTCTTT; CDR3: CASSQEDGIEAFF
size: NA; V: TRBV5-1; J: TRBJ2-3; D: NA; DNA: TGCGCCAGCAGCCCTATGGCCAGCCTCACAGATACGCAGTATTTT; CDR3: CASSPMASLTDTQYF
size: NA; V: TRBV7-2; J: TRBJ2-2; D: NA; DNA: TGTGCCAGCAGCTTATATGCTCAGGCCTCCGGGGAGCTGTTTTTT; CDR3: CASSLYAQASGELFF
size: NA; V: TRBV11-2; J: TRBJ2-7; D: NA; DNA: TGTGCCAGCAGCTTCTCCCGGGCCAACTACGAGCAGTACTTC; CDR3: CASSFSRANYEQYF
size: NA; V: TRBV5-6; J: TRBJ2-7; D: TRBD1; DNA: TGTGCCAGCAGTACCATTGGGACAGGGTCCTACGAGCAGTACTTC; CDR3: CASSTIGTGSYEQYF
size: once; V: TRBV12-5; J: TRBJ2-3; D: NA; DNA: TGTGCTAGTGGCCCCGACATGGGGAATACGCAGTATTTT; CDR3: CASGPDMGNTQYF
size: NA; V: TRBV7-8; J: TRBJ2-2; D: NA; DNA: TGTGCCAGCAGCCCCCTTAGTCCCACCGGGGAGCTGTTTTTT; CDR3: CASSPLSPTGELFF
size: few; V: TRBV7-6; J: TRBJ2-1; D: NA; DNA: TGTGCCAGCAGCTTAGCCAAGGGTTTGGATGAGCAGTTCTTC; CDR3: CASSLAKGLDEQFF
size: NA; V: TRBV7-2; J: TRBJ2-1; D: TRBD1; DNA: TGTGCCAGCAGCTTCGGGACCTTCTGGGACAGGGAAACTGAGCAGTTCTTC; CDR3: CASSFGTFWDRETEQFF
size: once; V: TRBV3-1; J: TRBJ2-7; D: TRBD1; DNA: TGTGCCAGCAGCCCCCTGGGACAGGGCCTTTCCTACGAGCAGTACTTC; CDR3: CASSPLGQGLSYEQYF
size: few; V: TRBV7-9; J: TRBJ2-7; D: TRBD1; DNA: TGTGCCAGCAGCCTGGAGACAGGGACCTACGAGCAGTACTTC; CDR3: CASSLETGTYEQYF
size: NA; V: TRBV11-1; J: TRBJ2-7; D: NA; DNA: TGTGCCAGCAGCGTGGTAGCGGCCTACGAGCAGTACTTC; CDR3: CASSVVAAYEQYF
size: NA; V: TRBV2; J: TRBJ1-4; D: TRBD1; DNA: TGTGCCAGCTCCCCGAGGGCACAGGGGGCTTCTAATGAAAAACTGTTTTTT; CDR3: CASSPRAQGASNEKLFF
size: NA; V: TRBV30; J: TRBJ2-7; D: TRBD2; DNA: TGTGCCGGCCAAAGGACGGGAGGCTCCTACGAGCAGTACTTC; CDR3: CAGQRTGGSYEQYF
size: NA; V: TRBV6-1; J: TRBJ1-5; D: TRBD1; DNA: TGTGCCAGCAGCTCCCTTCCCGGGACAGGGGATAGCAATCAGCCCCAGCATTTT; CDR3: CASSSLPGTGDSNQPQHF
size: NA; V: TRBV6-5; J: TRBJ2-1; D: TRBD2; DNA: TGTGCCAGCAGTTTCGGGACTAACAATGAGCAGTTCTTC; CDR3: CASSFGTNNEQFF
size: NA; V: TRBV7-6; J: TRBJ2-3; D: TRBD2; DNA: TGTGCCAGCAGTTCGCCGAGTCTAGCGGGAGGAGATACGCAGTATTTT; CDR3: CASSSPSLAGGDTQYF
size: NA; V: TRBV4-1; J: TRBJ1-2; D: TRBD1; DNA: TGCGCCAGCAGCCAAGAGAGCCAGGGGGACTATGGCTACACCTTC; CDR3: CASSQESQGDYGYTF
size: NA; V: TRBV7-2; J: TRBJ1-5; D: NA; DNA: TGTGCCAGCAGCTTAGAGGGCCAGGGAATTCAGCCCCAGCATTTT; CDR3: CASSLEGQGIQPQHF
size: NA; V: TRBV7-9; J: TRBJ1-1; D: NA; DNA: TGTGCCAGCAGCTTAGCGTCTACCACTGAAGCTTTCTTT; CDR3: CASSLASTTEAFF
size: NA; V: TRBV27; J: TRBJ2-1; D: NA; DNA: TGTGCCTCCGGACCCCCGAGCTCCTACAATGAGCAGTTCTTC; CDR3: CASGPPSSYNEQFF
size: NA; V: TRBV6-1; J: TRBJ2-1; D: NA; DNA: TGTGCCAGCAGCCTATACCTAGTGGGGGGGCAAAATGAGCAGTTCTTC; CDR3: CASSLYLVGGQNEQFF
size: NA; V: TRBV19; J: TRBJ1-1; D: NA; DNA: TGTGCCAGTACTCCGGGAGGACCAGCTTTCTTT; CDR3: CASTPGGPAFF
size: NA; V: TRBV7-9; J: TRBJ2-7; D: TRBD1; DNA: TGTGCCAGCAGCGCCCGACAGGGCTCCCCCTACGAGCAGTACTTC; CDR3: CASSARQGSPYEQYF
size: NA; V: TRBV27; J: TRBJ1-2; D: NA; DNA: TGTGCCAGCAGTTTTACCAGAGAGACCTATGGCTACACCTTC; CDR3: CASSFTRETYGYTF
size: NA; V: TRBV28; J: TRBJ1-2; D: TRBD1; DNA: TGTGCCAGCAGTCTCCCGGGACAGGCCTACTATGGCTACACCTTC; CDR3: CASSLPGQAYYGYTF
size: NA; V: TRBV4-2; J: TRBJ2-1; D: TRBD2; DNA: TGTGCCAGCAGCCAAGAGAGGACTAGCGGGGGGAATGAGCAGTTCTTC; CDR3: CASSQERTSGGNEQFF
size: NA; V: TRBV3-1; J: TRBJ2-7; D: NA; DNA: TGTGCCAGCAGTCCCCGATCATATCAGGCCTACGAGCAGTACTTC; CDR3: CASSPRSYQAYEQYF
size: few; V: TRBV5-1; J: TRBJ1-2; D: NA; DNA: TGCGCCAGCAGGCCAGGTCTGACCGAAAATTCCTATGGCTACACCTTC; CDR3: CASRPGLTENSYGYTF
size: NA; V: TRBV5-4; J: TRBJ2-1; D: TRBD2; DNA: TGTGCCAGCAGCACCGGGACTAGCCAGTTCTTC; CDR3: CASSTGTSQFF